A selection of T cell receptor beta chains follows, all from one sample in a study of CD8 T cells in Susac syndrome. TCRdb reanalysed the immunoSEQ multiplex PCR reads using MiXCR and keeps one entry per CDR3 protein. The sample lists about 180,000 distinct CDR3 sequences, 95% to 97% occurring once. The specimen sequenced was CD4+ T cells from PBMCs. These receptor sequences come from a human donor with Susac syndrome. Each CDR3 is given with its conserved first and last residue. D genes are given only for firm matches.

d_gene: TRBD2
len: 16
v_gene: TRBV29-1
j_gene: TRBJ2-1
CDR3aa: CSVEDLAGGPGNEQFF

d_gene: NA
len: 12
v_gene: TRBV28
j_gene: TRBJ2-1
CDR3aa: CASSTTENEQFF

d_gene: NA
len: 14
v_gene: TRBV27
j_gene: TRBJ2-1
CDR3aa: CASKGLPPYNEQFF

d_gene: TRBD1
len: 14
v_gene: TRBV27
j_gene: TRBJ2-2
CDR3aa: CASRDRGLNGELFF

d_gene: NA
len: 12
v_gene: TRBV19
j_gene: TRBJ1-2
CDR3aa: CASSLGRYGYTF

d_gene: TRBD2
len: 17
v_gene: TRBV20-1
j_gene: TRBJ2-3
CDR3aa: CSARGFGRFRGTDTQYF

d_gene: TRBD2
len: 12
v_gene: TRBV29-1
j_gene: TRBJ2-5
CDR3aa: CSGLAGSETQYF

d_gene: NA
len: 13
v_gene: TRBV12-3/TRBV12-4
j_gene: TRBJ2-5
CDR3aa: CASSWTEGETQYF

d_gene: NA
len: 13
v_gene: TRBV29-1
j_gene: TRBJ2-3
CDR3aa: CSVEAASTDTQYF

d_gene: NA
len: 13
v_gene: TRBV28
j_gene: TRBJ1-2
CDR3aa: CASSSQGYYGYTF

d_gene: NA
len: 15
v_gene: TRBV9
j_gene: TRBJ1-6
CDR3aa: CASSAEGVGDSPLHF

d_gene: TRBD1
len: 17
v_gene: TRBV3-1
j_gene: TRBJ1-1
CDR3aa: CASSPFDLGQRDTEAFF

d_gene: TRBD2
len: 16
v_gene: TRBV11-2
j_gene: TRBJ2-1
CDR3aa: CASSLVAGLSYNEQFF

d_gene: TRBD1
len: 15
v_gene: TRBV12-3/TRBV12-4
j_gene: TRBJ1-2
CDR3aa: CASSPRDRGSGGYTF

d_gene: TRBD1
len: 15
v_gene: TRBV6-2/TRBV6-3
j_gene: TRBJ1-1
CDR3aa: CASSYPDRDRVEAFF

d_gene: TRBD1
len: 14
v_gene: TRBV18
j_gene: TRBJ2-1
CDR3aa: CASSTGTGNNEQFF

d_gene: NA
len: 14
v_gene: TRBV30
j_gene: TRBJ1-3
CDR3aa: CAWSTGNSGNTIYF

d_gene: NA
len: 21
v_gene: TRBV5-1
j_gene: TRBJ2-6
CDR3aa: CASSLDRFRGTTGSGANVLTF

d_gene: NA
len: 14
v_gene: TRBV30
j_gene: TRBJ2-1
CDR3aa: CAWNGGVGMGEQFF

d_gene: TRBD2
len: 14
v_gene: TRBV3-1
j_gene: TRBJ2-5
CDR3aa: CASSQAGGQETQYF

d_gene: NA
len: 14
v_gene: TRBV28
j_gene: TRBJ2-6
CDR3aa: CASSQQFGANVLTF

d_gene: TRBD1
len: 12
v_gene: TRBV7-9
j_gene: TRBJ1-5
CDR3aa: CASSLRQGIQHF

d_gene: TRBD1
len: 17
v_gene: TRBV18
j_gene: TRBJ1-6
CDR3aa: CASSPPNRGGVNSPLHF

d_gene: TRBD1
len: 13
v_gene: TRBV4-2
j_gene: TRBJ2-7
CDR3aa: CASSQELTGGQYF

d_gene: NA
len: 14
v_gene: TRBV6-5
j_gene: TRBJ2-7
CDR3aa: CASSYVGQEGEQYF

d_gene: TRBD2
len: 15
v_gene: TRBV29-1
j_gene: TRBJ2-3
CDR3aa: CSVAGLAGVVHTQYF

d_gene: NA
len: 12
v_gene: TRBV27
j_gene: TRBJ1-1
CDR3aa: CASSPTGLWAFF

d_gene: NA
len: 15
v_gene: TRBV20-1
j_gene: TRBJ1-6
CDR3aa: CSARAGVTSNSPLHF

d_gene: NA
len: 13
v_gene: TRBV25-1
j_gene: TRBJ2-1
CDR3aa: CASRGPGNGEQFF

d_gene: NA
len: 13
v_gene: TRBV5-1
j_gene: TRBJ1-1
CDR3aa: CATSATYGTEAFF

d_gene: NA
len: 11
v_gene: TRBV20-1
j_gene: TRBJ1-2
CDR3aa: CSARVETGYTF

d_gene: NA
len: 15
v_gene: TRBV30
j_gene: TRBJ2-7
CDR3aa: CAWSGRAGTQGKQYF

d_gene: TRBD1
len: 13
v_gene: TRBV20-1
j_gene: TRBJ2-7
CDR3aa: CSAPWTGGQEQYF

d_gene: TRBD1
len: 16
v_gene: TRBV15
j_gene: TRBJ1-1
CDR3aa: CATAAGTGGADTEAFF

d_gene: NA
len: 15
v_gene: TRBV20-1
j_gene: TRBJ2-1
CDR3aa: CSARDHGGNRDEQFF

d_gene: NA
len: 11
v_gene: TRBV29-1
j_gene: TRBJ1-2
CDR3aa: CSVEVFYGYTF

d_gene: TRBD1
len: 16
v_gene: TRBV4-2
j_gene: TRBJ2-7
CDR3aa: CASSHWDRVDSYEQYF

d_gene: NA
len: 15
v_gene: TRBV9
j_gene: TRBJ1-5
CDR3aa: CASSVTGVSNQPQHF

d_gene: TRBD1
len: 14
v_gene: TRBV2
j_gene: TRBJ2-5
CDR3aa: CASSMDRGQETQYF

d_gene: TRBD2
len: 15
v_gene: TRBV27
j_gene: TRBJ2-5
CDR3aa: CASSFNPTSGETQYF

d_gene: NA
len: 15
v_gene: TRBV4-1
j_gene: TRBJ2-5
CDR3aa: CASSQEQRTQETQYF

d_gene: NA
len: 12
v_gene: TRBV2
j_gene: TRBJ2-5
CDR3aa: CASSEAAETQYF

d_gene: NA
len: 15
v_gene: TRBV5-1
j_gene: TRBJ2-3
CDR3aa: CASSGGTGLGDTQYF

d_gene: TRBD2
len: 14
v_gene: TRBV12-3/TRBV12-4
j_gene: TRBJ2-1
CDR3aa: CASSLGGGHNEQFF

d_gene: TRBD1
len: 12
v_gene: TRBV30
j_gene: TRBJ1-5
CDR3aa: CAWSVQGTVQHF

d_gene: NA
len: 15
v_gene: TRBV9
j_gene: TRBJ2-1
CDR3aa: CASSVGGTRNNEQFF

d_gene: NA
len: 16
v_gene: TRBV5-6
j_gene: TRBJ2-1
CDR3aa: CASSLTRGSSYNEQFF

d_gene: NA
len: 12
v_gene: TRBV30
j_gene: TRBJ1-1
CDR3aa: CAWSVMNTEAFF

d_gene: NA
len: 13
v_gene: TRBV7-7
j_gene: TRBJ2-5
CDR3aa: CASSSDWRETQYF

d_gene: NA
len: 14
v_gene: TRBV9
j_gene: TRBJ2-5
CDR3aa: CASSPPAPGETQYF

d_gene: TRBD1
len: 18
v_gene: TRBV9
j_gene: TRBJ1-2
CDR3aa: CASSVALDRTGQSYGYTF

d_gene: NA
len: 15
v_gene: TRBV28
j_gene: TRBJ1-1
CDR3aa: CASSFDLSALTEAFF

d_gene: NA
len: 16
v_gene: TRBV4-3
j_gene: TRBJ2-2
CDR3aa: CASSQGGPTHTGELFF

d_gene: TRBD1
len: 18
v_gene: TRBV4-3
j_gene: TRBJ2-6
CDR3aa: CASSQLGQGATGANVLTF

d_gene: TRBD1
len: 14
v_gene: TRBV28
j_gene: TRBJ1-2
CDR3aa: CASRWDSRNYGYTF

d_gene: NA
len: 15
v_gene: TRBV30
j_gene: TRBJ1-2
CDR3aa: CAWRAGTPTTNGYTF

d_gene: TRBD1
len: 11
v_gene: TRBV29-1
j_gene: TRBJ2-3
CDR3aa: CSVVQGNGQYF

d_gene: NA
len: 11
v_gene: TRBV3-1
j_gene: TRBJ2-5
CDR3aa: CASSQVETQYF

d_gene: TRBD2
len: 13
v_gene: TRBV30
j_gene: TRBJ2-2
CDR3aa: CAWSALAPGELFF